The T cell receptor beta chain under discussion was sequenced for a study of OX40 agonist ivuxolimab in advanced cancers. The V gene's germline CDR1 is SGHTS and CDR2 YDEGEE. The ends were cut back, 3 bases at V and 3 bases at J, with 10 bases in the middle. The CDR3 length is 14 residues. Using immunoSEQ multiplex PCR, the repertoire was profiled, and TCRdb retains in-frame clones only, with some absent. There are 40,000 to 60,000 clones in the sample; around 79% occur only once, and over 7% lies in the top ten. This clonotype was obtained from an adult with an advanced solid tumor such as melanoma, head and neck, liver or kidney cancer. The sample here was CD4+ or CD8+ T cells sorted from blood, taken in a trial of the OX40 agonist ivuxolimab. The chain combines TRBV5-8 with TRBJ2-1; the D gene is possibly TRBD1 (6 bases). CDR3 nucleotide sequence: TGTGCCAGCAGCTCAGGGGTAGGCTACAATGAGCAGTTCTTC. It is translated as CASSSGVGYNEQFF.